These 4 T cell receptor beta chains originate from one sample sequenced in a study of control samples from healthy donors and cancer patients. Method: immunoSEQ multiplex PCR; TCRdb's copy keeps in-frame clones and lacks some. Of some 120,000 clones detected, around nine tenths appear once; the ten largest clones hold around 3%. What was sequenced was blood. The receptor source for this set is a man aged 50-59 years in good health.

The chain joins TRBV6-5 to TRBJ1-6; the D gene is possibly TRBD1 (6 bases). The germline V gene encodes CDR1 MNHEY and CDR2 SVGAGI. This CDR3 comprises 14 residues. Trimming removed 7 bases at V and 7 bases at J, with 14 bases between. The CDR3 is CASTFDRRNSPLHF. The CDR3, as DNA: TGTGCCAGCACCTTCGACAGGAGGAATTCACCCCTCCACTTT.

The table lists this clone with a few counts. V is TRBV15 and J is TRBJ1-5; D is possibly TRBD1 (6 bases). The V gene's germline CDR1 is LNHNV and CDR2 YYDKDF (reference sequence). V was shortened by 0 bases and J by 2 bases, with 14 bases between the two germline ends. There are 17 residues in the CDR3. DNA for the CDR3: TGTGCCACCAGCAGAGATGAGGGGCACAGGGGCAATCAGCCCCAGCATTTT. It specifies CATSRDEGHRGNQPQHF.

The genes are TRBV7-6 and TRBJ2-1, with 10 nucleotides matching TRBD2. This CDR3 contains 16 residues. In germline, CDR1 is SGHVS, CDR2 FNYEAQ. V shed 1 base and J 4 bases; nucleotides not matched to a gene: 4. CDR3 sequence reads: CASSLVASGGYNEQFF. Here the CDR3 DNA reads TGTGCCAGCAGCTTAGTCGCTAGCGGGGGTTACAATGAGCAGTTCTTC. The full variable domain, rest sourced from reference TRBV7-6 and TRBJ2-1, is GAGVSQSPRYKVTKRGQDVALRCDPISGHVSLYWYRQALGQGPEFLTYFNYEAQQDKSGLPNDRFSAERPEGSISTLTIQRTEQRDSAMYRCASSLVASGGYNEQFFGPGTRLTVL.

The V call is TRBV5-1, the J call TRBJ2-7; TRBD2 might be the D (5 bases). Germline V lookup: CDR1 SGHRS, CDR2 YFSETQ. CDR3 length equals 15 residues. Trimming removed 2 bases from V and 2 bases from J, with 14 bases in between. Here the CDR3 DNA reads TGCGCCAGCAGCTTACAAACGGGATCAACCTACGAGCAGTACTTC. As protein: CASSLQTGSTYEQYF.